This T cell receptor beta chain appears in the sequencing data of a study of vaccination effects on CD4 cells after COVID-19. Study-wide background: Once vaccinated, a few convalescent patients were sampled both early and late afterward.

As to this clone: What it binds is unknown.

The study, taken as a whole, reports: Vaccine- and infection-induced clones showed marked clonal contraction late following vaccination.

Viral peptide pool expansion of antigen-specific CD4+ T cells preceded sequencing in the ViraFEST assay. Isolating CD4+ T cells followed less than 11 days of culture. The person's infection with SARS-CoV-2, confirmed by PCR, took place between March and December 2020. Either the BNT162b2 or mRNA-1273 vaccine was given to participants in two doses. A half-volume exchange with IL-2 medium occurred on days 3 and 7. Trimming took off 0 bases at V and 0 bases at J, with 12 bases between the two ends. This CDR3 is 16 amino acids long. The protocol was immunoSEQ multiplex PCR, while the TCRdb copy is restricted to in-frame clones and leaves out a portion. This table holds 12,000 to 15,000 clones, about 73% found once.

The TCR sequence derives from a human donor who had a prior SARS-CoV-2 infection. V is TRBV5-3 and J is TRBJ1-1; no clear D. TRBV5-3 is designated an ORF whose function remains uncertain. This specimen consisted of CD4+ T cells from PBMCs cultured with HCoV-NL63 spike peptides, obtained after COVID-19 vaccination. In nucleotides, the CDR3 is TGTGCCAGAAGCTTGGTCAGGCGGTTGATGAACACTGAAGCTTTCTTT. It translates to CARSLVRRLMNTEAFF.